These 19 T cell receptor beta chains were all obtained from the same sample, sequenced in a study of T cell responses to AZD1222 COVID-19 vaccine. Assay: immunoSEQ multiplex PCR; the TCRdb copy retains only in-frame clones and omits some. The sample lists roughly 190,000 clones, just over 90% occurring once. Sequences were derived from peripheral blood, sampled on day 0 of AZD1222 vaccination. The source is an adult in good health.

This clone was seen more than once but under ten times. The chain employs TRBV3-1 (or the pseudogene TRBV3-2) and TRBJ1-2, with TRBD1 as a possible D gene (6 bases). CDR3 length equals 14 residues. V was pared by 2 bases and J by 5 bases, with 12 bases between. Germline values: CDR1 LGHDT, CDR2 YNNKEL (reference sequence). The CDR3 is CASSQRGGFYGYTF. The CDR3 coding sequence is TGTGCCAGCAGCCAAAGGGGGGGATTTTATGGCTACACCTTC.

The V gene is TRBV12-3 or TRBV12-4, the J gene TRBJ2-1, with D unclear. CDR3 size: 13 residues. V was trimmed by 2 bases and J by 9 bases, leaving 11 bases between them. The CDR3 DNA is TGTGCCAGCAGTTTAAGTCCACCAGTTGAGCAGTTCTTC. It is translated as CASSLSPPVEQFF.

V and J are TRBV7-2 and TRBJ1-6; D is undetermined. Germline lookup yields CDR1 SGHTA and CDR2 FQGNSA. The CDR3 length is 14 residues. V shed 1 base and J shed 5 bases, with 6 bases lying between them. The CDR3 region has the DNA TGTGCCAGCAGCTTAGGGTCACATAATTCACCCCTCCACTTT. It translates to CASSLGSHNSPLHF.

The chain carries TRBV27 and TRBJ2-6, with D unresolved. The CDR3 consists of 16 residues. CDR1 and CDR2 (germline): MNHEY, SMNVEV (reference sequence). Trimming shortened V by 6 bases and J by 1 base, and 13 bases separated the two germline ends. DNA for the CDR3: TGTGCCAGCAGGCTGACGGGCCCTTCTGGGGCCAACGTCCTGACTTTC. Protein: CASRLTGPSGANVLTF.

The chain couples TRBV5-4 to TRBJ2-7; possibly TRBD1 or TRBD2 for D (6 bases each). The CDR3 runs to 13 residues. Germline V gene sequence: CDR1 SGHNT, CDR2 YYREEE (reference sequence). Trimming removed 0 bases from V and 6 bases from J, with 10 bases in between. The DNA for the CDR3 is TGTGCCAGCAGCTTGGGATCGGGGGCCGAGCAGTACTTC. Encoded protein: CASSLGSGAEQYF.

The chain uses TRBV27 and TRBJ2-2; TRBD2 aligns across 10 bases. The CDR3 is 15 amino acids. V shed 5 bases and J 1 base; nucleotides not matched to a gene: 1. Germline V gives CDR1 MNHEY, CDR2 SMNVEV (reference sequence). The CDR3 nucleotides are TGTGCCAGCAGTCTAGCGGGGGAGAACACCGGGGAGCTGTTTTTT. Translating gives CASSLAGENTGELFF.

V and J are TRBV20-1 and TRBJ1-5, with D maybe TRBD1 (6 bases). There are 15 residues in the CDR3. V lost 3 bases, J lost 2 bases, and 14 bases lay in between. Germline V CDR1 and CDR2: DFQATT, SNEGSKA (reference sequence). The DNA of the CDR3 is TGCAGTGCTAGTAGGGGGAGTGATGGCAATCAGCCCCAGCATTTT. This gives the protein CSASRGSDGNQPQHF.

This sequence joins TRBV14 and TRBJ2-7, with 8 positions matching TRBD2. With V trimmed by 0 bases and J by 1 base, 2 bases remained unmatched. The germline V gene has CDR1 SGHDN and CDR2 FVKESK. This CDR3 has 15 amino acids. CDR3 loop: CASSQDGGRSYEQYF. DNA of the CDR3: TGTGCCAGCAGCCAAGATGGCGGGAGGTCCTACGAGCAGTACTTC.

This chain connects TRBV7-2 to TRBJ1-5; D remains unclear. Germline assignment: CDR1 SGHTA and CDR2 FQGNSA. Trimming pared 1 base from V and 2 bases from J, leaving 15 bases between. CDR3 length equals 17 residues. CDR3 in amino acids: CASSLEGTAGGNQPQHF. CDR3 nucleotide sequence: TGTGCCAGCAGCTTAGAGGGCACCGCCGGGGGCAATCAGCCCCAGCATTTT. The complete variable domain, with remaining parts taken from reference TRBV7-2 and TRBJ1-5, reads GAGVSQSPSNKVTEKGKDVELRCDPISGHTALYWYRQSLGQGLEFLIYFQGNSAPDKSGLPSDRFSAERTGGSVSTLTIQRTQQEDSAVYLCASSLEGTAGGNQPQHFGDGTRLSIL.

This clone was detected once. The chain couples TRBV7-2 to TRBJ1-4, with D possibly matching TRBD1 (5 bases). V gave up 1 base and J gave up 6 bases, with 18 bases separating them. Germline CDR1 is SGHTA and CDR2 is FQGNSA. CDR3 length equals 17 residues. CDR3 region: CASSLVVGWGKDEKLFF. CDR3 bases: TGTGCCAGCAGCTTAGTGGTAGGGTGGGGGAAGGATGAAAAACTGTTTTTT.

This chain joins TRBV5-1 and TRBJ2-7; 8 bases align to TRBD1. The CDR3 covers 16 residues. V was clipped by 0 bases and J by 2 bases; unmatched bases: 7. Germline V gives CDR1 SGHRS, CDR2 YFSETQ. In nucleotides, the CDR3 is TGCGCCAGCAGCTTGGCTGCGGGACAGGAAGCCTACGAGCAGTACTTC. The encoded protein is CASSLAAGQEAYEQYF. The variable domain in full, with the rest retrieved from reference TRBV5-1 and TRBJ2-7, is KAGVTQTPRYLIKTRGQQVTLSCSPISGHRSVSWYQQTPGQGLQFLFEYFSETQRNKGNFPGRFSGRQFSNSRSEMNVSTLELGDSALYLCASSLAAGQEAYEQYFGPGTRLTVT.

This clone was counted between two and nine times. The chain employs TRBV7-2 and TRBJ1-1, with TRBD1 matching 7 bases. Germline V gives CDR1 SGHTA, CDR2 FQGNSA. CDR3 length equals 13 residues. Unmatched junction bases numbered 3, after V lost 1 base and J lost 7 bases. CDR3 loop: CASSLVRGNEAFF. The DNA of the CDR3 is TGTGCCAGCAGCTTAGTCAGGGGGAATGAAGCTTTCTTT.

The V and J genes are TRBV3-1 (or the pseudogene TRBV3-2) and TRBJ1-2, with D perhaps matching TRBD1 (6 bases). The CDR3 consists of 17 residues. Germline values: CDR1 LGHDT, CDR2 YNNKEL (reference sequence). The ends were cut back, 3 bases at V and 3 bases at J, with 20 bases in the middle. CDR3 coding DNA: TGTGCCAGCAGCCACGCCCCCGCAGGGGTCCCCCACTATGGCTACACCTTC. Amino acids: CASSHAPAGVPHYGYTF.

The chain joins TRBV11-2 to TRBJ2-1; 13 bases match TRBD2. CDR3 length: 13 residues. The junction had 0 bases not matched to a gene; V was cut back by 6 bases and J by 7 bases. Germline CDR1 SGHAT, CDR2 FQNNGV. CDR3 sequence: CASRTSGRNEQFF. CDR3 nucleotides: TGTGCCAGCAGGACTAGCGGGAGGAATGAGCAGTTCTTC.

This chain links TRBV9 with TRBJ2-7; D is perhaps TRBD2 (5 bases). V gave up 0 bases and J gave up 0 bases, with 7 bases separating them. This CDR3 spans 14 amino acids. Germline assignment: CDR1 SGDLS and CDR2 YYNGEE. This chain's CDR3 is CASSVGGNSYEQYF. The CDR3 nucleotides are TGTGCCAGCAGCGTAGGAGGGAACTCCTACGAGCAGTACTTC.

This clone showed up just once. The chain links TRBV6-5 to TRBJ2-1, with D possibly matching TRBD2 (6 bases). Trimming removed 7 bases from V and 0 bases from J, with 10 bases in between. Germline CDR1 and CDR2: MNHEY and SVGAGI. The CDR3 totals 14 residues. The CDR3 DNA is TGTGCCAGCAAGGCTAGCGTCTCCTACAATGAGCAGTTCTTC. Its translation: CASKASVSYNEQFF.

The V and J genes are TRBV14 and TRBJ1-2; 10 bases fit TRBD1. Germline CDR1 is SGHDN and CDR2 is FVKESK. After removal of 8 bases from V and 3 bases from J, the junction contained 0 bases not matched to a gene. This CDR3 contains 12 residues. CDR3: CASGTGDYGYTF. CDR3 bases: TGTGCCAGCGGGACAGGGGACTATGGCTACACCTTC.

The chain has TRBV6-4 and TRBJ1-2; D is possibly TRBD1 (6 bases). The germline V gene encodes CDR1 MRHNA and CDR2 SNTAGT. CDR3 length: 16 residues. V was clipped by 6 bases and J by 4 bases, with 21 bases between them. The CDR3 DNA is TGTGCCAGCAGCCCCACCGCCGGTGCAGGGGTCTATGGCTACACCTTC. Amino acid sequence: CASSPTAGAGVYGYTF.

This clone is a singleton in its sample. The genes are TRBV10-3 and TRBJ1-5; D not certain. The germline CDR1 and CDR2 sequences are ENHRY and SYGVKD. This CDR3 spans 13 amino acids. With 2 bases removed from V and 7 bases from J, the gap between germline ends came to 9 bases. The CDR3 region is CAISEASFQPQHF. CDR3 nucleotide sequence: TGTGCCATCAGTGAGGCCAGTTTCCAGCCCCAGCATTTT.